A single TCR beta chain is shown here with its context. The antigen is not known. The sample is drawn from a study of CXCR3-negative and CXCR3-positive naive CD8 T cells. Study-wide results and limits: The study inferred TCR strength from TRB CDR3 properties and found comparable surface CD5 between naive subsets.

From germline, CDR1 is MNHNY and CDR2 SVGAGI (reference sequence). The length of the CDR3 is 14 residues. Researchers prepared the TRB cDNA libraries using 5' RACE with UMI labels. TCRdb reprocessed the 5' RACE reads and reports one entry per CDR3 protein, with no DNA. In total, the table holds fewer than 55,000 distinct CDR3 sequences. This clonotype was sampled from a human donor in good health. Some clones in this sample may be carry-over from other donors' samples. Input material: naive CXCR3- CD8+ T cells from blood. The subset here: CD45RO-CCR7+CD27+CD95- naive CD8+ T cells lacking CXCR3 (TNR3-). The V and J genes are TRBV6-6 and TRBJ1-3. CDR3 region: CASRSGNSGNTIYF.